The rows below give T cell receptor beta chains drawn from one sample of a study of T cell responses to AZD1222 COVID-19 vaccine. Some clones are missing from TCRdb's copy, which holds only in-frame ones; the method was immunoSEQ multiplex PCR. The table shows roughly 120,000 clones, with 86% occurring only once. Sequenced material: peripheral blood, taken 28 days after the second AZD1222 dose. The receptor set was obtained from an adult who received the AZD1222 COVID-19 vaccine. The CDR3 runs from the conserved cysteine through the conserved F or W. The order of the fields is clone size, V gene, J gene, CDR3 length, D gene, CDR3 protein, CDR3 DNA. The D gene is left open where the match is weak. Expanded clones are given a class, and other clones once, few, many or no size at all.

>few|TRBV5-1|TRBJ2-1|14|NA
CASREGTAYNEQFF
TGCGCCAGCAGGGAGGGGACAGCGTACAATGAGCAGTTCTTC
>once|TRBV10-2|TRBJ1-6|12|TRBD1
CASRQGESPLHF
TGCGCCAGCCGACAGGGCGAATCACCCCTCCACTTT
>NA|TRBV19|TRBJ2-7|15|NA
CASSIGGGLSYEQYF
TGTGCCAGTAGTATTGGAGGGGGACTCTCCTACGAGCAGTACTTC
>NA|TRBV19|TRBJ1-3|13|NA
CASSITGVPGWTF
TGTGCCAGTAGTATAACTGGTGTCCCCGGGTGGACTTTT
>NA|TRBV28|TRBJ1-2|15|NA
CASLPPPGRIYGYTF
TGTGCCAGCCTCCCCCCCCCGGGCAGAATCTATGGCTACACCTTC
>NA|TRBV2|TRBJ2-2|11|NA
CASKAEGELFF
TGTGCCAGCAAAGCGGAGGGGGAGCTGTTTTTT
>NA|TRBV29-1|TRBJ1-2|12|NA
CSVEGGFYGYTF
TGCAGCGTTGAGGGGGGCTTCTATGGCTACACCTTC
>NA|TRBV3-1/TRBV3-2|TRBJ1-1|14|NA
CASSQGRTRTEAFF
TGTGCCAGCAGCCAAGGCAGGACAAGAACTGAAGCTTTCTTT
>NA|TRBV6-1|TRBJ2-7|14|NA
CASSDRDGTYEQYF
TGTGCCAGCAGTGACCGGGACGGAACCTACGAGCAGTACTTC
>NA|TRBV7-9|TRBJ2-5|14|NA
CASSLVTRGETQYF
TGTGCCAGCAGCTTAGTCACTCGCGGGGAGACCCAGTACTTC
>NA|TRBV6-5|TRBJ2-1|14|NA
CASSRGGGSPEQFF
TGTGCCAGCAGTCGAGGAGGCGGTAGTCCTGAGCAGTTCTTC